The 23 T cell receptor beta chains below all came from one sample that was sequenced in a study of identical twins. TCRdb redid the calling of the 5' RACE reads with MiXCR, one entry per CDR3 protein. The data contain 1.5 million or so distinct CDR3 sequences, under 35% of them seen just once; the ten biggest clones take up about 0.3%. Sequenced: cord blood. Receptors originate from a newborn girl in good health.

This clonotype was seen many times. The chain uses TRBV5-1 and TRBJ2-1, with 10 nucleotides matching TRBD2. The CDR3 totals 15 residues. With 2 bases clipped from V and 8 bases from J, the junction kept 7 bases outside the gene matches. Germline V gene sequence: CDR1 SGHRS, CDR2 YFSETQ. In nucleotides, the CDR3 is TGCGCCAGCAGCTTAGGTCCTAGCGGGAGCTATGAGCAGTTCTTC. It translates to CASSLGPSGSYEQFF.

This clonotype was seen at least ten times. The chain has TRBV9 and TRBJ2-3; TRBD2 is a possible D gene (5 bases). The V end lost 0 bases, the J end lost 0 bases, and 5 bases lay between the germline ends. CDR1 is SGDLS, CDR2 YYNGEE, per germline. The CDR3 is 14 amino acids. The CDR3 bases are TGTGCCAGCAGCGTAGGGACTAGCACAGATACGCAGTATTTT. It specifies CASSVGTSTDTQYF.

The J gene is TRBJ2-7, the V gene TRBV29-1, with D uncertain. Germline values: CDR1 SQVTM, CDR2 ANQGSEA. The CDR3 totals 12 residues. V shed 5 bases and J shed 2 bases, with 10 bases lying between them. The CDR3 protein is CSVLGRTYEQYF. CDR3 coding DNA: TGCAGCGTTTTGGGCCGGACCTACGAGCAGTACTTC.

Remarks on this clonotype: The junction differs from germline at one of its ends, possibly a read error. The rearrangement links TRBV5-1 to TRBJ2-3, with 9 bases lining up with TRBD1. This CDR3 region has 15 residues. CDR1 and CDR2 (germline): SGHRS, YFSETQ. CDR3 DNA: TGCGCCAGCAGCCTGGACAGGGGAGGAACAGGTACGCAGTATTTT. It yields the protein CASSLDRGGTGTQYF.

The table lists this clonotype with many counts. CDR3 in amino acids: CASSQYGDTQYF. The CDR3 region has the DNA TGCGCCAGCAGCCAATACGGGGATACGCAGTATTTT. This chain links TRBV4-1 with TRBJ2-3; no reliable D call. CDR3 size: 12 residues. CDR1 and CDR2 (germline): MGHRA, YSYEKL. V dropped 2 bases and J dropped 6 bases, with 6 bases sitting between them.

This sequence joins TRBV4-1 and TRBJ1-4; no firm D call. CDR1 and CDR2 from the germline V gene are MGHRA and YSYEKL. The CDR3 covers 12 residues. The ends were cut back, 3 bases at V and 4 bases at J, with 3 bases in the middle. The CDR3 reads CASSQINEKLFF. The CDR3 region has the DNA TGCGCCAGCAGCCAGATTAATGAAAAACTGTTTTTT.

As to this clonotype: One end of the junction is discordant with germline, which a read error may explain. The J gene is TRBJ2-5, the V gene TRBV6-5; 14 bases are shared with TRBD2. The DNA end is more similar to TRBJ2-7, so the J call may be wrong. The length of the CDR3 is 16 residues. From germline, CDR1 is MNHEY and CDR2 SVGAGI. DNA of the CDR3: TGTACCAGCAGTTACCACGGGACTAGCGGGAGAAACGAGCAGTACTTC. The encoded protein is CTSSYHGTSGRNEQYF.

This clonotype has a count of ten or more. This chain joins TRBV4-2 and TRBJ2-1; possibly TRBD2 for D (6 bases). This CDR3 spans 15 amino acids. Looked up from germline, CDR1 is LGHNA and CDR2 is YNFKEQ. V was clipped by 0 bases and J by 6 bases, with 12 bases between them. The CDR3 DNA follows: TGTGCCAGCAGCCAAGATCCGCCGGGGGTCAATGAGCAGTTCTTC. Protein: CASSQDPPGVNEQFF.

This clonotype has a single count. The CDR3 sequence is CSARDPSSTPYGYTF. CDR3 in DNA: TGCAGTGCTAGAGACCCGTCCTCGACTCCCTATGGCTACACCTTC. The rearrangement joins TRBV20-1 to TRBJ1-2; D gene unclear. Germline V gives CDR1 DFQATT, CDR2 SNEGSKA (reference sequence). The CDR3 is made up of 15 amino acids. V was trimmed by 0 bases and J by 4 bases, leaving 15 bases between them.

This clonotype occurred a few times. The chain joins TRBV7-2 to TRBJ1-6, with 7 bases aligning to TRBD1. Germline V lookup: CDR1 SGHTA, CDR2 FQGNSA. The length of the CDR3 is 15 residues. Losses at the gene ends were 5 bases for V and 8 bases for J; bases not matched to a gene: 9. CDR3 protein: CASSPIDRDYSPLHF. The CDR3 nucleotides read TGTGCCAGCAGCCCTATCGACAGGGACTATTCACCCCTCCACTTT.

The chain links TRBV4-2 to TRBJ2-1; 9 bases map to TRBD2. This CDR3 spans 20 amino acids. V shed 0 bases, J shed 0 bases, and the junction held 12 bases outside the gene matches. Germline-derived CDR1 and CDR2 are LGHNA and YNFKEQ. CDR3 region: CASSQESRVAGVFSYNEQFF. CDR3 sequence (DNA): TGTGCCAGCAGCCAAGAGAGTAGGGTAGCGGGGGTCTTCTCCTACAATGAGCAGTTCTTC.

The rearrangement joins TRBV20-1 to TRBJ2-1; 7 bases align to TRBD2. Trimming cost V 0 bases and J 4 bases; bases outside gene matches: 12. The germline CDR1 and CDR2 sequences are DFQATT and SNEGSKA (reference sequence). This CDR3 has 17 residues. CDR3 in amino acids: CSARDYILAANYNEQFF. The CDR3 nucleotides read TGCAGTGCTAGAGACTATATTCTAGCGGCGAATTACAATGAGCAGTTCTTC.

V usage is TRBV18 and J usage is TRBJ2-2; no reliable D call. The CDR3 spans 14 residues. V was pared by 3 bases and J by 6 bases, with 11 bases between. CDR1 and CDR2 (germline): KGHSH, LQKENI. The CDR3 DNA reads TGTGCCAGCTCACCTTTGTTTGGGCCCGGGGAGCTGTTTTTT. Amino acid sequence: CASSPLFGPGELFF.

This clonotype was seen a handful of times. V gene TRBV12-3 or TRBV12-4 combines with J gene TRBJ2-3; D unclear. This CDR3 spans 13 amino acids. V was shortened by 5 bases and J by 4 bases, with 10 bases between the two germline ends. The CDR3 loop reads CASSPNAPDTQYF. In DNA form, the CDR3 reads TGTGCCAGCAGTCCGAACGCCCCAGATACGCAGTATTTT.

The chain couples TRBV7-7 to TRBJ2-1; D possibly corresponds to TRBD2 (7 bases). The J call may not be correct, given that the DNA end is closer to TRBJ2-7. In germline, CDR1 is SSHAT, CDR2 FNYEAQ (reference sequence). The CDR3 totals 17 residues. The CDR3 spells CASSSLSWRGPYNEQYF. DNA of the CDR3: TGTGCCAGCAGCTCACTCTCCTGGCGGGGGCCGTACAATGAGCAGTACTTC.

The chain has TRBV20-1 and TRBJ1-1; possibly TRBD1 for D (6 bases). The CDR3 is 13 amino acids. Trimming took 3 bases from V and 4 from J, leaving 12 bases between them. Germline assignment: CDR1 DFQATT and CDR2 SNEGSKA (reference sequence). The CDR3: CSARGQAVTEAFF. Written as DNA, the CDR3 is TGCAGTGCTAGGGGACAAGCGGTCACTGAAGCTTTCTTT.

This clonotype has a count of ten or more. V usage is TRBV4-2 and J usage is TRBJ1-2; 7 bases fit TRBD1. With 1 base clipped from V and 5 bases from J, the junction kept 7 bases outside the gene matches. The CDR3 has 15 residues. CDR1 and CDR2 from the germline V gene are LGHNA and YNFKEQ. The CDR3 nucleotides are TGTGCCAGCAGCCAAGTCTCCGGGACAGCTTATGGCTACACCTTC. Protein product: CASSQVSGTAYGYTF.

In this sample, this clonotype turned up a few times. The chain combines TRBV9 with TRBJ2-5; 10 bases agree with TRBD2. This CDR3 spans 17 amino acids. Per germline, CDR1 SGDLS and CDR2 YYNGEE. V dropped 4 bases and J dropped 0; count of bases not matched to a gene: 9. CDR3 loop: CASSSKMTSGYQETQYF. The CDR3, as DNA: TGTGCCAGCAGCTCCAAAATGACTAGCGGGTACCAAGAGACCCAGTACTTC.

The chain recombines TRBV28 with TRBJ2-1; 8 bases match TRBD2. The CDR3 has 15 amino acids. Unmatched junction bases numbered 6, after V lost 5 bases and J lost 3 bases. Germline lookup yields CDR1 MDHEN and CDR2 SYDVKM. The DNA of the CDR3 is TGTGCCAGCAGTGCACAGCGGGAGTTCTACAATGAGCAGTTCTTC. Translating gives CASSAQREFYNEQFF.

This clonotype was counted only a few times. V and J are TRBV28 and TRBJ1-2; D not resolved. CDR3 length: 13 residues. Trimming removed 7 bases at V and 5 bases at J, with 14 bases between. Per germline, CDR1 MDHEN and CDR2 SYDVKM. This CDR3 reads CASTSPSSYGYTF. CDR3 DNA sequence: TGTGCCAGCACCTCACCCTCTTCTTATGGCTACACCTTC.

This clonotype was recorded a few times. One junction end disagrees with the germline gene, perhaps due to a read error. The rearrangement uses TRBV4-2 and TRBJ2-3; TRBD2 aligns across 10 bases. This CDR3 is 17 amino acids long. The germline V gene encodes CDR1 LGHNA and CDR2 YNFKEQ. CDR3 nucleotide sequence: TGTGCCAGCAGGCAAGCGGGGGGGCCTGAATACACAGATACGCGGTATTTT. Its protein is CASRQAGGPEYTDTRYF.

The table lists this clonotype with a few counts. The chain links TRBV29-1 to TRBJ1-2, with D possibly TRBD1 on 6 matching bases. The CDR3 extends over 11 amino acids. Germline CDR1 and CDR2: SQVTM and ANQGSEA. Here the CDR3 DNA reads TGCAGGGGGGCCTGTAACTATGGCTACACCTTC. Protein: CRGACNYGYTF.

This clonotype was observed a few times. The J gene is TRBJ1-6, the V gene TRBV20-1; TRBD1 is a possible D gene (6 bases). Trimming took off 5 bases at V and 12 bases at J, with 11 bases between the two ends. CDR3 size: 11 residues. Germline values: CDR1 DFQATT, CDR2 SNEGSKA (reference sequence). In DNA form, the CDR3 reads TGCAGTGCTCGGACAGCTTTACCCCTCCACTTT. It translates to CSARTALPLHF.